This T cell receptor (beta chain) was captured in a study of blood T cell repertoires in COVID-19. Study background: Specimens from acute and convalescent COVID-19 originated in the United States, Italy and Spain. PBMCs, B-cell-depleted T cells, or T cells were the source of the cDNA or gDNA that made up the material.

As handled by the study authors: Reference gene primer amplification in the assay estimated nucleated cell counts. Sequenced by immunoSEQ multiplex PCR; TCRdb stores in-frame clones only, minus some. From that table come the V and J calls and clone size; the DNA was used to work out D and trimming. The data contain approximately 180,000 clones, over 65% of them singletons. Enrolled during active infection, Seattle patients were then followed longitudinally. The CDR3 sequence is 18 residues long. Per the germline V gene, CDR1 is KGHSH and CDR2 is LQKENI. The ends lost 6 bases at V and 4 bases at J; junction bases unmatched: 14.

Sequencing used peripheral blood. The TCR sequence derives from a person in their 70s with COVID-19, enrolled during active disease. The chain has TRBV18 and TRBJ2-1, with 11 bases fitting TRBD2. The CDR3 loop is CASSGLAGGLSKYNEQFF. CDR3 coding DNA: TGTGCCAGCTCGGGGCTAGCGGGAGGACTAAGCAAATACAATGAGCAGTTCTTC.